The 17 T cell receptor beta chains below were found in one sample sequenced in a study of shared clonotypes between healthy human individuals. Assay used: immunoSEQ multiplex PCR; TCRdb lists only in-frame clones, some missing. The sample includes hundreds of thousands of clones, roughly 70% of them seen just once. The sample comprised memory CD4+ T cells sorted from blood. Described subset: CD45RA-negative fraction. The receptors derive from a woman between 25 and 40 years old in good health.

The genes are TRBV28 and TRBJ2-6; no definite D call. CDR1 and CDR2 (germline): MDHEN, SYDVKM. CDR3 size: 19 residues. Trimming took 4 bases from V and 1 from J, leaving 20 bases between them. CDR3 in DNA: TGTGCCAGCAGTTCTCAAAGGGCCCTATTCTCGTCTGGGGCCAACGTCCTGACTTTC. Its protein product is CASSSQRALFSSGANVLTF.

This clone was observed a handful of times. The rearrangement links TRBV19 to TRBJ1-1; no firm D call. V shed 7 bases and J shed 1 base, with 10 bases lying between them. The length of the CDR3 is 13 residues. Germline-derived CDR1 and CDR2 are LNHDA and SQIVND (reference sequence). CDR3: CASIGLSNTEAFF. CDR3 coding DNA: TGTGCCAGTATCGGCCTCTCGAACACTGAAGCTTTCTTT.

This clone has just one count. The rearrangement joins TRBV11-2 to TRBJ1-1; 10 nucleotides agree with TRBD1. From germline, CDR1 is SGHAT and CDR2 FQNNGV. The CDR3 runs 15 residues. V was clipped by 5 bases and J by 5 bases; unmatched bases: 8. CDR3: CASSNDRGRGTEAFF. The DNA for the CDR3 is TGTGCCAGCAGCAACGACAGGGGGCGAGGAACTGAAGCTTTCTTT.

CDR3 sequence: CASEEGNQFF. CDR3 nucleotides: TGTGCCAGCGAAGAAGGGAATCAGTTCTTC. The chain recombines TRBV25-1 with TRBJ2-1; D is unresolved. CDR3 size: 10 residues. Germline V gene data show CDR1 as MGHDK and CDR2 as SYGVNS. Trimming took 8 bases from V and 13 from J, leaving 12 bases between them.

The V gene is TRBV11-2, the J gene TRBJ2-1; no clear D gene. This CDR3 spans 16 amino acids. The ends were cut back, 1 base at V and 6 bases at J, with 16 bases in the middle. Germline values: CDR1 SGHAT, CDR2 FQNNGV. CDR3: CASSLVGQDRANEQFF. The DNA of the CDR3 is TGTGCCAGCAGCTTAGTTGGGCAGGATAGGGCCAATGAGCAGTTCTTC.

The chain is built from TRBV5-1 and TRBJ2-7; no reliable D call. Germline V gives CDR1 SGHRS, CDR2 YFSETQ. Trimming shortened V by 0 bases and J by 1 base, and 17 bases separated the two germline ends. The CDR3 has 17 residues. In DNA form, the CDR3 reads TGCGCCAGCAGCTTGGCCGTACGTTTACGCGTTTCCTACGAGCAGTACTTC. It yields the protein CASSLAVRLRVSYEQYF.

The genes are TRBV30 and TRBJ1-1, with D perhaps matching TRBD1 (5 bases). Trimming took off 2 bases at V and 0 bases at J, with 7 bases between the two ends. From germline, CDR1 is GTSNPN and CDR2 SVGIG (reference sequence). The CDR3 is 13 residues long. CDR3 amino acids: CAWSSGLNTEAFF. CDR3 coding DNA: TGTGCCTGGAGTTCGGGACTGAACACTGAAGCTTTCTTT.

This clone was detected once. V gene TRBV18 combines with J gene TRBJ2-6, with 10 bases that match TRBD1. V lost 0 bases and J lost 4; bases outside the gene matches: 6. CDR3 size: 18 residues. Germline-derived CDR1 and CDR2 are KGHSH and LQKENI. The CDR3 protein is CASSPPGTGVIGANVLTF. CDR3 sequence (DNA): TGTGCCAGCTCACCACCCGGGACAGGGGTGATCGGGGCCAACGTCCTGACTTTC.

This clone was seen only once. The chain carries TRBV4-2 and TRBJ2-5, with 9 bases fitting TRBD1. This CDR3 spans 16 amino acids. V lost 0 bases, J lost 9 bases, and 11 bases stayed unmatched. The germline gives CDR1 LGHNA, CDR2 YNFKEQ. The CDR3 DNA reads TGTGCCAGCAGCCAAGATCTGGGACAGGGAAGTTCGGCCCAGTACTTC. Protein product: CASSQDLGQGSSAQYF.

This clone was seen a handful of times. The V call is TRBV5-1, the J call TRBJ2-1; 13 nucleotides agree with TRBD2. The V gene's germline CDR1 is SGHRS and CDR2 YFSETQ. The CDR3 sequence is 14 residues long. The trim removed 5 bases at V and 5 bases at J, leaving 1 base unmatched. DNA of the CDR3: TGCGCCAGCAGTACTAGCGGGGGGGACAATGAGCAGTTCTTC. It yields the protein CASSTSGGDNEQFF.

DNA of the CDR3: TGTGCCAGCAGTGGAGCCCCCCCCAAAAACATTCAGTACTTC. Translation: CASSGAPPKNIQYF. The chain links TRBV2 to TRBJ2-4; no clear D gene. Germline CDR1 and CDR2: SNHLY and FYNNEI. The V gene lost 4 bases and the J gene lost 2 bases, with 9 bases spanning the gap. This CDR3 contains 14 residues.

The chain combines TRBV13 with TRBJ1-2; the D gene is possibly TRBD1 (6 bases). Germline CDR1 and CDR2: PRHDT and FYEKMQ (reference sequence). CDR3 length equals 14 residues. V was clipped by 1 base and J by 7 bases, with 13 bases between them. CDR3 region: CASSLARGAGGYTF. DNA for the CDR3: TGTGCCAGCAGCTTAGCTCGGGGGGCGGGTGGCTACACCTTC.

The chain couples TRBV28 to TRBJ1-1, with D unresolved. Trimming took 5 bases from V and 6 from J, leaving 16 bases between them. This CDR3 contains 14 residues. Germline assignment: CDR1 MDHEN and CDR2 SYDVKM. The CDR3, as DNA: TGTGCCAGCAGTATAACCGCTACCTCCGCTGAAGCTTTCTTT. Protein product: CASSITATSAEAFF. Using reference TRBV28 and TRBJ1-1 for the parts outside the CDR3, the full variable domain is DVKVTQSSRYLVKRTGEKVFLECVQDMDHENMFWYRQDPGLGLRLIYFSYDVKMKEKGDIPEGYSVSREKKERFSLILESASTNQTSMYLCASSITATSAEAFFGQGTRLTVV.

There are a few counts of this clone. The chain carries TRBV10-3 and TRBJ1-5; unclear D gene. There are 13 residues in the CDR3. CDR1 is ENHRY, CDR2 SYGVKD, per germline. V lost 4 bases and J lost 5, with 9 bases in between. The CDR3 DNA reads as TGTGCCATCAGTGCTGGCGGAGATCAGCCCCAGCATTTT. As protein: CAISAGGDQPQHF.

The chain joins TRBV7-9 to TRBJ2-7, with D unresolved. Germline V gives CDR1 SEHNR, CDR2 FQNEAQ (reference sequence). V gave up 5 bases and J gave up 2 bases, with 7 bases separating them. This CDR3 spans 12 amino acids. The CDR3 loop reads CASSPSAYEQYF. In DNA, the CDR3 is TGTGCCAGCAGCCCCTCAGCCTACGAGCAGTACTTC.

This clone was found once. This chain uses TRBV19 with TRBJ1-2; 8 bases are shared with TRBD1. Germline trimming cut 7 bases from V and 8 bases from J; bases unmatched to any gene: 12. CDR3 length equals 14 residues. Per germline, CDR1 LNHDA and CDR2 SQIVND (reference sequence). Here the CDR3 DNA reads TGTGCCAGTAATAAAGGACAGGGATCGAGCGGCTACACCTTC. Encoded protein: CASNKGQGSSGYTF.

The chain recombines TRBV28 with TRBJ1-4; D is unclear. The ends were cut back, 4 bases at V and 10 bases at J, with 19 bases in the middle. The germline CDR1 and CDR2 sequences are MDHEN and SYDVKM. The CDR3 contains 15 residues. The CDR3 reads CASSSYGIAHGKLFF. The CDR3 DNA is TGTGCCAGCAGTTCCTATGGGATCGCCCATGGAAAACTGTTTTTT.